This TCR beta chain is drawn from a study of cytomegalovirus exposure and HLA in healthy donors. PCR used 60 Vbeta primers and 13 Jbeta primers. Clones were read by immunoSEQ multiplex PCR, and TCRdb kept only the in-frame ones, dropping some. The sample records 130,000 to 150,000 clones, 70% to 80% being singletons. Findings and limits, study-wide: Across HLA loci, a later analysis found differing TCR association rates, with DRB1 most and HLA-C fewest. A later analysis found common viral pathogens apparently linked to several of the most significant clusters. Being productive about 87% or about 30% of the time was typical of most TCR beta V segments in an earlier analysis. Highly shared sequence variants in one cluster were likely a sequencing artifact.

Comments on this clone: What it binds is unknown.

The CDR3 has 12 amino acids. Trimming took 4 bases from V and 10 from J, leaving 11 bases between them. CDR1 LGHNA and CDR2 YNFKEQ come from the germline V gene. The receptor was isolated from a male donor in good health and CMV-seronegative. The specimen sequenced was PBMCs. The chain carries TRBV4-2 and TRBJ2-1; D remains unclear. The CDR3 is CASSLVWAEQFF. The DNA of the CDR3 is TGTGCCAGCAGCCTCGTTTGGGCAGAGCAGTTCTTC.